One sample yielded the 27 T cell receptor beta chains listed below, sequenced in a study of blood T cell repertoires in COVID-19. Assay used: immunoSEQ multiplex PCR; TCRdb lists only in-frame clones, some missing. The sample holds under 450,000 clones, around 87% seen once. The sample consisted of PBMCs or T cells enriched from blood (not recorded which). The receptor source for this set is a man in his thirties or forties who had recovered from COVID-19.

This clone was counted a few times. This chain uses TRBV5-4 with TRBJ1-1, with 11 positions matching TRBD1. The germline V gene encodes CDR1 SGHNT and CDR2 YYREEE (reference sequence). The CDR3 totals 16 residues. V lost 2 bases, J lost 0 bases, and 3 bases stayed unmatched. CDR3 coding DNA: TGTGCCAGCAGCTTCGGGACAGGGGGAATGAACACTGAAGCTTTCTTT. This gives the protein CASSFGTGGMNTEAFF.

J is TRBJ2-7 and V is TRBV5-1; D not resolved. Trimming removed 2 bases at V and 3 bases at J, with 12 bases between. The CDR3 runs to 14 residues. Germline V CDR1 and CDR2: SGHRS, YFSETQ. The CDR3 loop reads CASSLDTRHYEQYF. CDR3 DNA: TGCGCCAGCAGCTTAGACACAAGACACTACGAGCAGTACTTC.

The chain links TRBV19 to TRBJ1-4, with 9 nucleotides matching TRBD1. In germline, CDR1 is LNHDA, CDR2 SQIVND (reference sequence). Trimming took 5 bases from V and 11 from J; bases not matched to a gene: 3. The CDR3 is 12 amino acids. Written as DNA, the CDR3 is TGTGCCAGTAGTGTAGGACAGGGGAAACTGTTTTTT. Its translation is CASSVGQGKLFF.

The V gene is TRBV4-1, the J gene TRBJ2-3, with no clear D. In germline, CDR1 is MGHRA, CDR2 YSYEKL. This CDR3 is built from 14 residues. Trimming shortened V by 1 base and J by 2 bases, and 7 bases separated the two germline ends. This CDR3 reads CASSQVHSTDTQYF. The CDR3 bases are TGCGCCAGCAGCCAAGTTCACTCCACAGATACGCAGTATTTT.

This clone came up once. This chain links TRBV27 with TRBJ1-6; perhaps TRBD1 as D (5 bases). This CDR3 contains 15 residues. Trimming took off 6 bases at V and 7 bases at J, with 16 bases between the two ends. Germline lookup yields CDR1 MNHEY and CDR2 SMNVEV (reference sequence). CDR3 in amino acids: CASRPRTGGNSPLHF. In nucleotides, the CDR3 is TGTGCCAGCAGACCCCGGACCGGGGGGAATTCACCCCTCCACTTT.

This chain connects TRBV30 to TRBJ2-7, with TRBD1 matching 9 bases. In germline, CDR1 is GTSNPN, CDR2 SVGIG (reference sequence). After removal of 7 bases from V and 2 bases from J, the junction contained 3 bases not matched to a gene. This CDR3 has 12 amino acids. DNA for the CDR3: TGTGCCTCAACAGGGGGCACCTACGAGCAGTACTTC. It translates to CASTGGTYEQYF.

The V call is TRBV12-3 or TRBV12-4, the J call TRBJ1-1, with a possible D match to TRBD1 (5 bases). This CDR3 has 13 amino acids. Trimming took off 6 bases at V and 3 bases at J, with 11 bases between the two ends. The CDR3 DNA reads TGTGCCAGCAGGGAGGGGCTTTACACTGAAGCTTTCTTT. Protein sequence: CASREGLYTEAFF.

V gene TRBV5-4 combines with J gene TRBJ2-2, with 10 bases that match TRBD2. Germline assignment: CDR1 SGHNT and CDR2 YYREEE (reference sequence). Germline trimming cut 4 bases from V and 8 bases from J; bases unmatched to any gene: 8. This CDR3 has 15 amino acids. The CDR3 loop reads CASSGPGTSEGELFF. For the CDR3, the DNA is TGTGCCAGCAGCGGACCCGGGACTAGCGAAGGGGAGCTGTTTTTT. The full variable domain, its missing parts supplied by reference TRBV5-4 and TRBJ2-2, is ETGVTQSPTHLIKTRGQQVTLRCSSQSGHNTVSWYQQALGQGPQFIFQYYREEENGRGNFPPRFSGLQFPNYSSELNVNALELDDSALYLCASSGPGTSEGELFFGEGSRLTVL.

The V call is TRBV6-2 or TRBV6-3, the J call TRBJ1-4, with a possible D match to TRBD1 (5 bases). V dropped 3 bases and J dropped 6 bases, with 14 bases sitting between them. The CDR3 runs to 15 residues. Germline V gene sequence: CDR1 MNHEY, CDR2 SVGEGT. CDR3 loop: CASSYMGLPDEKLFF. DNA of the CDR3: TGTGCCAGCAGTTATATGGGGCTTCCAGATGAAAAACTGTTTTTT.

The chain couples TRBV29-1 to TRBJ1-1; no definite D call. This CDR3 region has 12 residues. V gave up 3 bases and J gave up 1 base, with 6 bases separating them. Germline lookup yields CDR1 SQVTM and CDR2 ANQGSEA. This CDR3 reads CSVDVSNTEAFF. The CDR3 coding sequence is TGCAGCGTTGACGTTTCGAACACTGAAGCTTTCTTT.

The rearrangement links TRBV11-3 to TRBJ2-3; possibly TRBD1 for D (7 bases). In germline, CDR1 is SGHNT, CDR2 YENEEA. Trimming removed 1 base at V and 0 bases at J, with 11 bases between. The CDR3 is 16 amino acids. In DNA, the CDR3 is TGTGCCAGCAGCTTAGCGGCAGGGGGGAGCACAGATACGCAGTATTTT. The encoded protein is CASSLAAGGSTDTQYF.

This chain uses TRBV9 with TRBJ1-5; possible D gene TRBD1, 5 bases. Trimming stripped 0 bases from V and 3 bases from J, with 10 bases between. The CDR3 loop spans 15 amino acids. Germline V gene lookup returns CDR1 SGDLS and CDR2 YYNGEE. CDR3 DNA: TGTGCCAGCAGCGTAGCTGGGGGGTACAATCAGCCCCAGCATTTT. Translation gives CASSVAGGYNQPQHF.

The gene calls are TRBV19 and TRBJ2-1; 9 bases agree with TRBD2. There are 17 residues in the CDR3. Germline V CDR1 and CDR2: LNHDA, SQIVND (reference sequence). J was trimmed by 3 bases and V by 4 bases; bases with no gene match: 10. Here the CDR3 reads CASSKGSGGLLYNEQFF. In DNA form, the CDR3 reads TGTGCCAGTAGTAAAGGGAGCGGGGGGTTACTCTACAATGAGCAGTTCTTC.

J is TRBJ1-5 and V is TRBV2, with D possibly being TRBD1 (6 bases). The CDR3 spans 15 residues. From germline, CDR1 is SNHLY and CDR2 FYNNEI. Trimming removed 5 bases at V and 2 bases at J, with 13 bases between. The CDR3 region has the DNA TGTGCCAGCAGTAACCAGGGGTTTGGCAATCAGCCCCAGCATTTT. It encodes CASSNQGFGNQPQHF.

The chain is built from TRBV6-1 and TRBJ2-7; TRBD2 matches at 8 bases. Germline CDR1 is MNHNS and CDR2 is SASEGT. CDR3 size: 13 residues. V shed 3 bases, J shed 11 bases, and the junction held 9 bases outside the gene matches. The chain's CDR3 is CASSDPGGEVKYF. The CDR3, as DNA: TGTGCCAGCAGTGACCCGGGGGGGGAAGTGAAGTACTTC.

J is TRBJ1-6 and V is TRBV4-3, with D perhaps matching TRBD1 (5 bases). CDR1 and CDR2 (germline): LGHNA, YSLEER. This CDR3 has 17 residues. The ends were cut back, 1 base at V and 0 bases at J, with 10 bases in the middle. CDR3 sequence reads: CASSQVLRDSYNSPLHF. For the CDR3, the DNA is TGCGCCAGCAGCCAAGTGCTCAGGGACTCCTATAATTCACCCCTCCACTTT.

The chain has TRBV9 and TRBJ2-1; 7 nucleotides align to TRBD1. The CDR3 has 18 residues. The germline CDR1 and CDR2 sequences are SGDLS and YYNGEE. The V segment lost 0 bases and the J segment 5 bases; nucleotides outside the gene matches: 14. CDR3 region: CASSVATVGGQSNNEQFF. The CDR3 DNA sequence: TGTGCCAGCAGCGTAGCTACGGTTGGGGGACAGAGCAACAATGAGCAGTTCTTC.

J is TRBJ2-5 and V is TRBV7-9; 9 bases are a match to TRBD2. Germline CDR1 reads SEHNR; CDR2 reads FQNEAQ (reference sequence). This CDR3 has 17 amino acids. V lost 0 bases, J lost 2 bases, and 7 bases stayed unmatched. As DNA, the CDR3 is TGTGCCAGCAGCTTAGCGCGGGCTAGCGGGGTTCAAGAGACCCAGTACTTC. It yields the protein CASSLARASGVQETQYF.

The chain employs TRBV7-2 and TRBJ1-2; no clear D. This CDR3 contains 14 residues. Trimming took off 4 bases at V and 8 bases at J, with 17 bases between the two ends. From germline, CDR1 is SGHTA and CDR2 FQGNSA. In DNA, the CDR3 is TGTGCCAGCAGCTCCCCCAACCGACGCGGAGGCTACACCTTC. Translated, it gives CASSSPNRRGGYTF.

This chain links TRBV5-1 with TRBJ2-2; 7 bases align to TRBD2. Germline V CDR1 and CDR2: SGHRS, YFSETQ. CDR3 length: 20 residues. Trimming at V came to 2 bases and at J to 6 bases, leaving 22 bases not matched to a gene. In DNA, the CDR3 is TGCGCCAGCAGCTTAACACTGACCCTGGGCCGGGGGGAGAAGGCCGGGGAGCTGTTTTTT. Protein: CASSLTLTLGRGEKAGELFF.

V usage is TRBV27 and J usage is TRBJ1-2, with 12 bases identical to TRBD1. V lost 6 bases, J lost 4 bases, and 12 bases stayed unmatched. In germline, CDR1 is MNHEY, CDR2 SMNVEV (reference sequence). The CDR3 contains 17 residues. Written as DNA, the CDR3 is TGTGCCAGCAGCTCCGGGACAGGGGGCTCCCTCACCTATGGCTACACCTTC. Translation gives CASSSGTGGSLTYGYTF.

V usage is TRBV3-1 (or the pseudogene TRBV3-2) and J usage is TRBJ1-2; 10 bases agree with TRBD1. The germline CDR1 and CDR2 sequences are LGHDT and YNNKEL (reference sequence). The CDR3 runs to 16 residues. V was clipped by 1 base and J by 2 bases; unmatched bases: 4. CDR3 protein: CASSQAATGGNYGYTF. CDR3 in DNA: TGTGCCAGCAGCCAAGCGGCGACAGGGGGCAACTATGGCTACACCTTC.

The rearrangement uses TRBV18 and TRBJ2-2; 12 nucleotides agree with TRBD1. Trimming removed 3 bases from V and 5 bases from J; junction bases left unmatched: 13. The CDR3 consists of 19 residues. In germline, CDR1 is KGHSH, CDR2 LQKENI. CDR3 nucleotide sequence: TGTGCCAGCTCACCGCCGGGGACAGGGGGCTTTTCGAGGACCGGGGAGCTGTTTTTT. This translates into CASSPPGTGGFSRTGELFF. Looking up the rest from reference TRBV18 and TRBJ2-2 gives the full variable domain: NAGVMQNPRHLVRRRGQEARLRCSPMKGHSHVYWYRQLPEEGLKFMVYLQKENIIDESGMPKERFSAEFPKEGPSILRIQQVVRGDSAAYFCASSPPGTGGFSRTGELFFGEGSRLTVL.

The J gene is TRBJ1-1, the V gene TRBV27, with D possibly TRBD1 on 6 matching bases. Germline V gene sequence: CDR1 MNHEY, CDR2 SMNVEV (reference sequence). The CDR3 totals 13 residues. V was trimmed by 5 bases and J by 5 bases, leaving 12 bases between them. CDR3 sequence reads: CASSPGDRTEAFF. The CDR3 bases are TGTGCCAGCAGTCCAGGGGACCGGACTGAAGCTTTCTTT.

The chain joins TRBV25-1 to TRBJ2-2; 11 nucleotides align to TRBD2. Germline-derived CDR1 and CDR2 are MGHDK and SYGVNS. V shed 4 bases and J 5 bases; nucleotides not matched to a gene: 12. The CDR3 covers 18 residues. CDR3 residues: CASSASPGVAGGTGELFF. CDR3 DNA: TGTGCCAGCAGTGCTTCCCCGGGGGTAGCGGGGGGGACCGGGGAGCTGTTTTTT.

The CDR3 coding sequence is TGTGCCAGCAGTGACGGAGGCTCTGGAAACACCATATATTTT. This translates into CASSDGGSGNTIYF. The V and J genes are TRBV6-1 and TRBJ1-3; D is unclear. This CDR3 contains 14 residues. With 3 bases removed from V and 0 bases from J, the gap between germline ends came to 6 bases. Per germline, CDR1 MNHNS and CDR2 SASEGT.

V is TRBV5-4 and J is TRBJ2-5; 10 bases map to TRBD2. The CDR3 covers 15 residues. Trimming took 4 bases from V and 5 from J; bases not matched to a gene: 8. CDR1 is SGHNT and CDR2 is YYREEE in the germline V gene (reference sequence). In DNA, the CDR3 is TGTGCCAGCAGCGGGGGGACTAGCGAAGCGGAGACCCAGTACTTC. The encoded protein is CASSGGTSEAETQYF.